This record concerns one T cell receptor beta chain sequence. Its antigen remains unidentified. This record belongs to a study of cytomegalovirus exposure and HLA in healthy donors. Both 60 Vbeta primers and 13 Jbeta primers went into the PCR. Produced via immunoSEQ multiplex PCR; TCRdb's table is partial and in-frame only. In the table there are 150,000 to 200,000 clones, roughly 80% of which are singletons. Study results and limitations: Reportedly, a later analysis found an Asian-associated ancestry cluster had fewer N-insertions than the approximately 640-donor mean.

CDR1 and CDR2 (germline): MNHEY, SMNVEV (reference sequence). This CDR3 is 14 amino acids long. The junction had 6 bases not matched to a gene; V was cut back by 2 bases and J by 10 bases. Sequencing used PBMCs. This sequence joins TRBV27 and TRBJ1-5; 9 bases map to TRBD1. This sequence was found in a girl aged 2 to 10 in good health and CMV-seropositive. CDR3 amino acids: CASSLDRGGDPQHF. The DNA for the CDR3 is TGTGCCAGCAGTTTAGACAGGGGGGGCGATCCCCAGCATTTT.